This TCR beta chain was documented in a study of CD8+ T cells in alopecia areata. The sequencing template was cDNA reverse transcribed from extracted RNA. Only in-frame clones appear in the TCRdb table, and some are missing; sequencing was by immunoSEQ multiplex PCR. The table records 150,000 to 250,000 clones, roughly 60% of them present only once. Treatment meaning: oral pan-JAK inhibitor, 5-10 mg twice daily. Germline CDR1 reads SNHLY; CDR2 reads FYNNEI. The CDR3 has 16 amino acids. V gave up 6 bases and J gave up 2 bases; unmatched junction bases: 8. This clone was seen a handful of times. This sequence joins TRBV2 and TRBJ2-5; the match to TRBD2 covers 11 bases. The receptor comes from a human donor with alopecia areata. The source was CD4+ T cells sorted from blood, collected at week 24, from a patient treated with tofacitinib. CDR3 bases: TGTGCCAGCAGCTCCGGGACTAGCGGATATCAAGAGACCCAGTACTTC. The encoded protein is CASSSGTSGYQETQYF. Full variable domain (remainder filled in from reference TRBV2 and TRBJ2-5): EPEVTQTPSHQVTQMGQEVILRCVPISNHLYFYWYRQILGQKVEFLVSFYNNEISEKSEIFDDQFSVERPDGSNFTLKIRSTKLEDSAMYFCASSSGTSGYQETQYFGPGTRLLVL.